The clone carrying this T cell receptor beta chain has a handful of counts. Its specificity is not known. Regarding time point: pre-sensitization, week 0. Treatment meaning: therapeutic diphenylcyclopropenone sensitization with weekly scalp DPC. At every patch-test visit, blood was drawn before the patch test was applied. This specimen belongs to a study of human T cells and chemical hapten exposure. Study at large: Patients were given diphenylcyclopropenone on the scalp weekly across the roughly 24-week study. Whole-study results and caveats: There were significantly more large CDR3 similarity clusters among expanded TCRs than among controls.

The library attached unique molecular identifiers to individual cDNA molecules. TCRdb itself ran the RACE reads through MiXCR, one entry per CDR3 protein. The sample carries some 330,000 distinct CDR3 sequences, about 5% recorded once. This CDR3 has 11 residues. Per the germline V gene, CDR1 is SGHRS and CDR2 is YFSETQ. V lost 10 bases and J lost 5, with 13 bases in between. This TCR came from a woman younger than 35 with alopecia areata. Some clones in this sample may be carry-over from other donors' samples. The source material was whole blood, sampled in connection with sensitization to the hapten diphenylcyclopropenone (DPC). J is TRBJ2-7 and V is TRBV5-1; TRBD1 is a possible D gene (5 bases). The CDR3, as DNA: TGCGCCGCTGGTAGGGGCGACGAGCAGTACTTC. Protein: CAAGRGDEQYF.